The source of this T cell receptor (beta chain) is a study of response to subunit inactivated influenza vaccine. Study outcomes and limitations: Authors proposed each seasonal influenza vaccination draws in few new T cells.

This clonotype was recorded a few times. Its antigen is not known. Each CDR3 protein gets one entry after TCRdb re-called the RT-PCR reads with MiXCR. The data show over 800,000 distinct CDR3 sequences, approximately 22% seen once. There are 13 residues in the CDR3. Germline CDR1 reads LGHDT; CDR2 reads YNNKEL (reference sequence). V was pared by 4 bases and J by 6 bases, with 9 bases between. Here the sequenced sample was PBMCs from blood, taken roughly 5 days after vaccination. The chain combines TRBV3-1 with TRBJ2-2; D remains unclear. This receptor was taken from a man aged 50-60 years who received an inactivated influenza vaccine. DNA for the CDR3: TGTGCCAGCAGCCTTTTCACGGCCGGGGAGCTGTTTTTT. Protein: CASSLFTAGELFF.